This TCR beta chain originates from a study of cytomegalovirus exposure and HLA in healthy donors. Overall study context: The approximately 110 validation repertoires used a platform that matched the one used for the approximately 620 first-cohort repertoires, as a later analysis reported.

The CDR3 covers 14 residues. The V gene lost 5 bases and the J gene lost 1 base, with 9 bases spanning the gap. Germline CDR1 reads SEHNR; CDR2 reads FQNEAQ (reference sequence). Repertoires were generated with immunoSEQ multiplex PCR, while TCRdb's copy carries only in-frame clones and drops some. Of around 180,000 clones detected, around four fifths appear once; the ten largest clones hold around 7%. The sequence came from a man between 18 and 29 years old in good health and CMV-seropositive. The specimen was PBMCs. The chain carries TRBV7-9 and TRBJ2-4, with D unresolved. The CDR3 coding sequence is TGTGCCAGCAGCCAGCTGAGGGCCAAAAACATTCAGTACTTC. Translated, it gives CASSQLRAKNIQYF.